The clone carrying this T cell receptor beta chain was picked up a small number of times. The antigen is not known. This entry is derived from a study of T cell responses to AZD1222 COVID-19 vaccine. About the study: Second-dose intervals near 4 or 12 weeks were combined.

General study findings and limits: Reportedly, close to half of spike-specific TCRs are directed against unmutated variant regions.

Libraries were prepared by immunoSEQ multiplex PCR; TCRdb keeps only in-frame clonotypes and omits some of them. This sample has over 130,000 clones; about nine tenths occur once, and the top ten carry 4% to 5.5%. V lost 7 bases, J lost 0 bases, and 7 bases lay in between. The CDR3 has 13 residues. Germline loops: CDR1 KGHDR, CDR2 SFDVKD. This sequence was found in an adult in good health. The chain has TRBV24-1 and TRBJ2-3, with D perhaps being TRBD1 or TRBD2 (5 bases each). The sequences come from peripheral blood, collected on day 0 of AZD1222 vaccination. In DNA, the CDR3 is TGTGCCACCAGCTGGGGGAGCACAGATACGCAGTATTTT. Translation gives CATSWGSTDTQYF.